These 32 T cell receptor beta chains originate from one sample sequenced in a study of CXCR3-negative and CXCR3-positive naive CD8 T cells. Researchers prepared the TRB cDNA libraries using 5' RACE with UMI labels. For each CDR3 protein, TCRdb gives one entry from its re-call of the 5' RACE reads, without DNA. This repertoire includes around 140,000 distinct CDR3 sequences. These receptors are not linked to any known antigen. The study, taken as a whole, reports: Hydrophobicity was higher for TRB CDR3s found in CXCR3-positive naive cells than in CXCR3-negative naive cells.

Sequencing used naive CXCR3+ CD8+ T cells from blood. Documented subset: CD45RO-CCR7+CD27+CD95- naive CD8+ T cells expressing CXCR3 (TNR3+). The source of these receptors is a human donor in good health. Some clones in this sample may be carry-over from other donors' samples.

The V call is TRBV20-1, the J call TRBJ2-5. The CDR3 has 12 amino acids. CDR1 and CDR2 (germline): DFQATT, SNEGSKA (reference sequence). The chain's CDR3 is CSARDMVETQYF.

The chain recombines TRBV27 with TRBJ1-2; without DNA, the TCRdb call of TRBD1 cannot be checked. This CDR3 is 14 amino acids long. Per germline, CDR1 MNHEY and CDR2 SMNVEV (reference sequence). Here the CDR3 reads CASSSAGTGDGYTF.

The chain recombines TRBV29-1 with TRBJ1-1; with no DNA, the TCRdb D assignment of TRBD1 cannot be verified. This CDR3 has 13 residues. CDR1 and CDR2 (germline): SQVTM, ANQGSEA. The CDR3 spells CSAAGPDWTEAFF. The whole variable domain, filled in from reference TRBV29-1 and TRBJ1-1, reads SAVISQKPSRDICQRGTSLTIQCQVDSQVTMMFWYRQQPGQSLTLIATANQGSEATYESGFVIDKFPISRPNLTFSTLTVSNMSPEDSSIYLCSAAGPDWTEAFFGQGTRLTVV.

CDR3 loop: CASSTSLLAGAGNEQFF. The chain couples TRBV7-2 to TRBJ2-1; lacking DNA, the TRBD2 call made by TCRdb goes unchecked. Germline CDR1 reads SGHTA; CDR2 reads FQGNSA. CDR3 size: 17 residues.

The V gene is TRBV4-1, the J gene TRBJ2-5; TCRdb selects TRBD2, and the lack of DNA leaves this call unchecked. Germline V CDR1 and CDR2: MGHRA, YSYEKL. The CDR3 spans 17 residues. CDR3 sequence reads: CASSPSRAGVTQETQYF.

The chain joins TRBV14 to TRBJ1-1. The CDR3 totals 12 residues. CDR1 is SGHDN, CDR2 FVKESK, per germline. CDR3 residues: CASSPDPIRAFF.

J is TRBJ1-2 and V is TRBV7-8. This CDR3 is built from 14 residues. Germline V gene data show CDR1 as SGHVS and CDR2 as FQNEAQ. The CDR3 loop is CASSLEPVAYGYTF.

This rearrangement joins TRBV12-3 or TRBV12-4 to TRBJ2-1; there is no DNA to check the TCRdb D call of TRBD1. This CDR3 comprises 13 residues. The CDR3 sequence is CASSSRGNNEQFF.

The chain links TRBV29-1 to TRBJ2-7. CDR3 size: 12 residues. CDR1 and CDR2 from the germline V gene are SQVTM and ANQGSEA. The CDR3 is CSVLTETYEQYF.

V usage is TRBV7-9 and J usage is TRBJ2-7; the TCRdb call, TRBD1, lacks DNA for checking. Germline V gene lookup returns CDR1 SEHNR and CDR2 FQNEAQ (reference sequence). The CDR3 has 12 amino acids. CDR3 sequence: CASSPGNTEQYF.

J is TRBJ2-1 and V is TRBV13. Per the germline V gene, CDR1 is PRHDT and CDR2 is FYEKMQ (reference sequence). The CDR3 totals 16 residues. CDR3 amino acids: CASSFLGTVAYNEQFF.

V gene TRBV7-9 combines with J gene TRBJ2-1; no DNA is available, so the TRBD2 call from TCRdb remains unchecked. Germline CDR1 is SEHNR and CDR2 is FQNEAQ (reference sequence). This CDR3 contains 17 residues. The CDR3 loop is CASSSSTSGPTYNEQFF.

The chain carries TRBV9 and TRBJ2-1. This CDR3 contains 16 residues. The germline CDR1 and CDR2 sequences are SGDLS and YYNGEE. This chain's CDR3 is CASSVGLASSYNEQFF.

CDR3 sequence reads: CASSLNRAFGANVLTF. This rearrangement joins TRBV11-2 to TRBJ2-6; TCRdb selects TRBD1, and the lack of DNA leaves this call unchecked. CDR1 SGHAT and CDR2 FQNNGV come from the germline V gene. This CDR3 has 16 amino acids.

This CDR3 reads CASSLVSTGAKGNIQYF. The chain carries TRBV5-1 and TRBJ2-4; the D call from TCRdb, TRBD1, cannot be confirmed without DNA. This CDR3 is built from 17 residues. The V gene's germline CDR1 is SGHRS and CDR2 YFSETQ.

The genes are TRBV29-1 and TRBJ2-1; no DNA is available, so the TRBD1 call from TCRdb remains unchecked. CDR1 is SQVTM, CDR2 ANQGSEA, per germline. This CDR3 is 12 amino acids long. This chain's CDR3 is CSVLGAPHEQFF.

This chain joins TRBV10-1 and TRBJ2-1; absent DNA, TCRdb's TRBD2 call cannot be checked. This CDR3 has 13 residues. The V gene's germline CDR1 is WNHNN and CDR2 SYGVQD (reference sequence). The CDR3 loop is CASSGDSGIPQFF.

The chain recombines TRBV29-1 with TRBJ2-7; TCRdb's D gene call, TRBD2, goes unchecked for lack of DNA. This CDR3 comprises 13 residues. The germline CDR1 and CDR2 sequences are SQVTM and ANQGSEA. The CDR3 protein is CSVQSGFAYEQYF.

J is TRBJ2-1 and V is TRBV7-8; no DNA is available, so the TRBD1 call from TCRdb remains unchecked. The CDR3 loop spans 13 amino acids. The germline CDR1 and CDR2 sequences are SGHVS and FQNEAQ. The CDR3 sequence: CASRSRGVSEQFF.

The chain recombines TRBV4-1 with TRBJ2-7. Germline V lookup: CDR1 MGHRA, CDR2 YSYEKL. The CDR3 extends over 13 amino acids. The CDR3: CASSQESSYEQYF.

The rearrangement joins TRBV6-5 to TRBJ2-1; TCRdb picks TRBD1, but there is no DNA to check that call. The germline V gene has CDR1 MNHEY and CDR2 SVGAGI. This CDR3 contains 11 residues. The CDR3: CASTSGGEQFF.

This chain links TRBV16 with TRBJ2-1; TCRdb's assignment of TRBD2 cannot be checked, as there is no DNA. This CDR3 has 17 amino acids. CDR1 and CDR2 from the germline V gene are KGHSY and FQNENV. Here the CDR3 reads CASSQSRLAGSYNEQFF.

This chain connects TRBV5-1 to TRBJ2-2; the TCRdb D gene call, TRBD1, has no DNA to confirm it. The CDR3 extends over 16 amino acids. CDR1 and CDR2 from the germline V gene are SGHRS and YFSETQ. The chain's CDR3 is CASGAWGGQNTGELFF.

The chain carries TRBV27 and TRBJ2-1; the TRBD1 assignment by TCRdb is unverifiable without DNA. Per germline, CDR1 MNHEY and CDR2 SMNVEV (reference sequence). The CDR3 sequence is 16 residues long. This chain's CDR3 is CASGSVGPLIIDEQFF.

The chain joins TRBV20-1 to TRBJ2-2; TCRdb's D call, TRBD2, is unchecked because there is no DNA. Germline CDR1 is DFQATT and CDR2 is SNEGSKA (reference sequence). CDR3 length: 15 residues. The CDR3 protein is CSAPGSGEGTGELFF.

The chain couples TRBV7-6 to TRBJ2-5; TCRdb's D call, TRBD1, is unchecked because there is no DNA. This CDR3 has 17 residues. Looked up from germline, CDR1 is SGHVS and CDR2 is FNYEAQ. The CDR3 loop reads CASSFGATRVRRETQYF.

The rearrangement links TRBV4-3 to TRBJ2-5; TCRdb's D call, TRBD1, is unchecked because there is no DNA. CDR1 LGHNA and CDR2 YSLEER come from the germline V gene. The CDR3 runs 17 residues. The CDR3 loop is CASSQDRERGLSETQYF.

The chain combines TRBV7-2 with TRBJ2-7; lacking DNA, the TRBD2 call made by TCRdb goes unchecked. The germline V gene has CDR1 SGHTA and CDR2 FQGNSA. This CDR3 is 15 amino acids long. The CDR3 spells CASRETSGGPFEQYF.

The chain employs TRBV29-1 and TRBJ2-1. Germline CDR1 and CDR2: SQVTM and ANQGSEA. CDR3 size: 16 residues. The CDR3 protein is CSVEGYSDRSYNEQFF.

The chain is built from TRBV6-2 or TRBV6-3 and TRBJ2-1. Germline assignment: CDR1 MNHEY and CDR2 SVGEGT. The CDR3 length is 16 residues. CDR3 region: CASSYYLRSSYNEQFF.

The CDR3: CASSYDSSGPKETQYF. The V call is TRBV6-5, the J call TRBJ2-5. The CDR3 runs 16 residues. In germline, CDR1 is MNHEY, CDR2 SVGAGI.

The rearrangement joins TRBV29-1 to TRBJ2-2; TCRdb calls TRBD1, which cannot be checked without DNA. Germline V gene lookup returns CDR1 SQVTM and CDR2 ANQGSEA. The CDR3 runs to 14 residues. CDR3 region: CSVEDGGYTGELFF.